The 25 T cell receptor beta chains listed next were all sequenced from one sample in a study of CD4 T cells in relation to SARS-CoV-2 and coronaviruses. CD4+ T cells from unexposed donors were obtained before the COVID-19 pandemic (2011-2018). Isolation of CD4+ T cells took place after about 9 days in culture. The antigens these receptors bind are not known. Assay used: immunoSEQ multiplex PCR; TCRdb lists only in-frame clones, some missing. This table holds about 23,000 clones, over 60% found once. The specimen was CD4+ T cells from PBMCs, cultured in vitro. These receptors were taken from a human donor in good health.

The V gene is TRBV30, the J gene TRBJ1-3; 12 bases line up with TRBD1. The CDR3 spans 20 residues. V lost 4 bases and J lost 1; bases outside the gene matches: 17. Germline V CDR1 and CDR2: GTSNPN, SVGIG (reference sequence). CDR3 in amino acids: CAWTTLWDRGPGLSGNTIYF. CDR3 coding DNA: TGTGCCTGGACAACACTCTGGGACAGGGGGCCGGGGTTATCTGGAAACACCATATATTTT.

The chain has TRBV6-2 or TRBV6-3 and TRBJ1-4; TRBD1 matches 9 bases. J lost 7 bases, V lost 6 bases, and 3 bases had no gene match. The CDR3 runs to 13 residues. Germline V gene data show CDR1 as MNHEY and CDR2 as SVGEGT. The CDR3 sequence: CASSPGQGEKLFF. CDR3 bases: TGTGCCAGCAGCCCGGGACAGGGTGAAAAACTGTTTTTT.

This clone was seen only a few times. The V and J genes are TRBV7-3 and TRBJ2-2; 13 bases fit TRBD2. The CDR3 length is 17 residues. J was trimmed by 5 bases and V by 5 bases; bases with no gene match: 8. CDR1 SGHTA and CDR2 FQGTGA come from the germline V gene. In nucleotides, the CDR3 is TGTGCCAGCAGCCCCTTAGGACTAGCGGGAGAGACCGGGGAGCTGTTTTTT. This encodes CASSPLGLAGETGELFF.

The V and J genes are TRBV5-1 and TRBJ1-2; D perhaps matches TRBD1 (6 bases). The CDR3 length is 15 residues. V was clipped by 4 bases and J by 10 bases, with 23 bases between them. CDR1 and CDR2 from the germline V gene are SGHRS and YFSETQ. CDR3 in DNA: TGCGCCAGCAGCATTATACCCGGGACCGGGGGCGACTACACCTTC. This sequence encodes CASSIIPGTGGDYTF.

This rearrangement joins TRBV6-9 to TRBJ2-3, with TRBD2 identical over 8 bases. CDR1 and CDR2 from the germline V gene are MNHGY and SVAAGI. The ends lost 2 bases at V and 7 bases at J; junction bases unmatched: 5. This CDR3 contains 14 residues. CDR3: CASSYRAGAHTQYF. In DNA form, the CDR3 reads TGTGCCAGCAGTTATCGAGCGGGGGCCCATACGCAGTATTTT.

This clone was counted once. The chain employs TRBV9 and TRBJ2-5; D unresolved. Trimming removed 0 bases from V and 0 bases from J, with 9 bases in between. This CDR3 is 15 amino acids long. The V gene's germline CDR1 is SGDLS and CDR2 YYNGEE. DNA for the CDR3: TGTGCCAGCAGCGTAGATGGCGACTACCAAGAGACCCAGTACTTC. Encoded protein: CASSVDGDYQETQYF.

The chain employs TRBV6-2 or TRBV6-3 and TRBJ1-1, with D perhaps TRBD1 (5 bases). Trimming pared 2 bases from V and 1 base from J, leaving 8 bases between. The CDR3 consists of 14 residues. The germline CDR1 and CDR2 sequences are MNHEY and SVGEGT. The chain's CDR3 is CASSYEGRNTEAFF. As DNA, the CDR3 is TGTGCCAGCAGTTACGAGGGGCGGAACACTGAAGCTTTCTTT.

The chain recombines TRBV4-3 with TRBJ2-7, with 8 bases matching TRBD2. Germline CDR1 LGHNA, CDR2 YSLEER. This CDR3 has 16 residues. J gave up 5 bases and V 4 bases, and 13 bases lay outside the gene matches. CDR3 coding DNA: TGCGCCAGCAGCCTCTTCCGTGGGACTAGGGTTAACGAGCAGTACTTC. Residues: CASSLFRGTRVNEQYF.

This sequence joins TRBV25-1 and TRBJ2-5; D is uncertain. CDR1 MGHDK and CDR2 SYGVNS come from the germline V gene. Trimming left V 6 bases short and J 0 bases short, with 14 bases between. The CDR3 covers 15 residues. CDR3 DNA: TGTGCCAGCAGCCCCCCGTTAGGCGACCAAGAGACCCAGTACTTC. Its translation: CASSPPLGDQETQYF.

The chain recombines TRBV4-3 with TRBJ2-2, with D tentatively TRBD1 (5 bases). The germline CDR1 and CDR2 sequences are LGHNA and YSLEER. V gave up 5 bases and J gave up 7 bases, with 14 bases separating them. This CDR3 region has 14 residues. Here the CDR3 reads CASSLTQGFGELFF. The DNA for the CDR3 is TGCGCCAGCAGCTTAACGCAGGGTTTCGGGGAGCTGTTTTTT.

The chain couples TRBV6-6 to TRBJ2-3; D is perhaps TRBD1 (5 bases). The CDR3 totals 14 residues. The V end lost 7 bases, the J end lost 4 bases, and 15 bases lay between the germline ends. Looked up from germline, CDR1 is MNHNY and CDR2 is SVGAGI (reference sequence). The CDR3 sequence: CASTPGQTADTQYF. In DNA, the CDR3 is TGTGCCAGCACCCCCGGACAAACGGCAGATACGCAGTATTTT.

The chain couples TRBV7-8 to TRBJ2-7, with D tentatively TRBD2 (5 bases). CDR3 length equals 14 residues. In germline, CDR1 is SGHVS, CDR2 FQNEAQ. V was clipped by 5 bases and J by 6 bases, with 17 bases between them. Here the CDR3 DNA reads TGTGCCAGCAGCGCCAGGAGGTTGACCCGCGAGCAGTACTTC. Its protein product is CASSARRLTREQYF.

The CDR3 sequence is CASGGRWYGYTF. The CDR3 nucleotides read TGCGCCAGTGGGGGAAGGTGGTATGGCTACACCTTC. The chain is built from TRBV10-2 and TRBJ1-2, with a possible D match to TRBD1 (5 bases). The CDR3 runs to 12 residues. Germline V gives CDR1 WSHSY, CDR2 SAAADI. V lost 9 bases and J lost 5, with 13 bases in between.

The chain's CDR3 is CASSFGRPNYGYTF. CDR3 nucleotide sequence: TGTGCCAGCAGCTTTGGCAGGCCGAACTATGGCTACACCTTC. The gene calls are TRBV6-5 and TRBJ1-2; D is unclear. Germline V gene lookup returns CDR1 MNHEY and CDR2 SVGAGI. The CDR3 has 14 amino acids. V was trimmed by 6 bases and J by 2 bases, leaving 13 bases between them.

This chain uses TRBV11-1 with TRBJ2-5; D is undetermined. The germline V gene encodes CDR1 SGHAT and CDR2 FQDESV (reference sequence). The length of the CDR3 is 13 residues. Deletions cut 3 bases from V and 5 bases from J, with 10 bases between. CDR3 DNA sequence: TGTGCCAGCAGCTTTGGGAATATGGAGACCCAGTACTTC. The encoded protein is CASSFGNMETQYF.

The chain links TRBV7-2 to TRBJ1-2; no clear D. The V gene's germline CDR1 is SGHTA and CDR2 FQGNSA. This CDR3 comprises 13 residues. V was cut by 0 bases and J by 8 bases, with 10 bases left in between. This chain's CDR3 is CASSLAGLGGYTF. The DNA for the CDR3 is TGTGCCAGCAGCTTAGCAGGCCTAGGAGGCTACACCTTC.

V and J are TRBV5-6 and TRBJ2-3, with 7 positions matching TRBD2. Germline V gene data show CDR1 as SGHDT and CDR2 as YYEEEE. With V trimmed by 3 bases and J by 4 bases, 2 bases remained unmatched. This CDR3 spans 13 amino acids. The CDR3 sequence: CASSWAGADTQYF. The CDR3 nucleotides are TGTGCCAGCAGCTGGGCGGGGGCAGATACGCAGTATTTT.

The rearrangement joins TRBV11-2 to TRBJ2-7, with TRBD2 as a possible D gene (6 bases). V lost 1 base and J 1 base, leaving 14 bases between the germline ends. Germline V lookup: CDR1 SGHAT, CDR2 FQNNGV. CDR3 length: 16 residues. CDR3 amino acids: CASSLGISGTSYEQYF. As DNA, the CDR3 is TGTGCCAGCAGCTTAGGGATTAGCGGTACTTCCTACGAGCAGTACTTC.

The chain couples TRBV6-5 to TRBJ2-5, with D tentatively TRBD2 (6 bases). Trimming removed 8 bases at V and 9 bases at J, with 25 bases between. The CDR3 loop spans 15 amino acids. CDR1 and CDR2 (germline): MNHEY, SVGAGI. This chain's CDR3 is CASYSWTEGPQAQYF. The CDR3 coding sequence is TGTGCCAGCTACTCGTGGACGGAGGGACCGCAGGCCCAGTACTTC.

V usage is TRBV6-1 and J usage is TRBJ1-3; 7 nucleotides align to TRBD1. The CDR3 is 15 residues long. Trimming removed 3 bases from V and 7 bases from J; junction bases left unmatched: 9. CDR1 and CDR2 (germline): MNHNS, SASEGT. The CDR3 reads CASSDTGESWNTIYF. CDR3 nucleotides: TGTGCCAGCAGTGACACAGGGGAATCGTGGAACACCATATATTTT.

The chain couples TRBV18 to TRBJ2-1; D remains ambiguous. The CDR3 consists of 13 residues. The V gene lost 3 bases and the J gene lost 7 bases, with 10 bases spanning the gap. Germline values: CDR1 KGHSH, CDR2 LQKENI. The CDR3 coding sequence is TGTGCCAGCTCACCCCTCCTTGATAATGAGCAGTTCTTC. Translating gives CASSPLLDNEQFF.

The chain uses TRBV10-2 and TRBJ2-7; no firm D call. V was cut by 5 bases and J by 0 bases, with 5 bases left in between. The CDR3 totals 12 residues. Germline V gives CDR1 WSHSY, CDR2 SAAADI. The CDR3 region is CASSPTSYEQYF. The CDR3 region has the DNA TGCGCCAGCAGTCCGACCTCCTACGAGCAGTACTTC.

This chain links TRBV5-1 with TRBJ2-7; D remains unclear. V shed 4 bases and J shed 2 bases, with 13 bases lying between them. The CDR3 consists of 14 residues. CDR1 is SGHRS, CDR2 YFSETQ, per germline. This CDR3 reads CASSQESVTYEQYF. CDR3 nucleotide sequence: TGCGCCAGCAGCCAGGAATCTGTTACCTACGAGCAGTACTTC.

The V and J genes are TRBV7-9 and TRBJ1-2; D is unresolved. The CDR3 sequence is 12 residues long. The germline V and J ends were trimmed by 1 base and 7 bases, with 7 bases remaining between them. Germline V lookup: CDR1 SEHNR, CDR2 FQNEAQ (reference sequence). The CDR3: CASSLGRGGYTF. As DNA, the CDR3 is TGTGCCAGCAGCTTAGGGCGGGGTGGCTACACCTTC.

Remarks on this clone: The same CDR3 can be traced to other DNA sequences in this sample. The V call is TRBV5-1, the J call TRBJ2-3; D perhaps matches TRBD2 (7 bases). Germline V gene lookup returns CDR1 SGHRS and CDR2 YFSETQ. The V and J ends lost 2 bases and 0 bases respectively, with 10 bases between them. CDR3 size: 15 residues. The CDR3 here is CASSFGGPSTDTQYF. The CDR3 DNA reads as TGCGCCAGCAGCTTCGGGGGGCCCAGCACAGATACGCAGTATTTT.